The 9 T cell receptor beta chains listed next were all sequenced from one sample in a study of TET2 disruption in CD19-targeted CAR T cells. Treatment reported: autologous CTL019 cells: CD19 CAR with 4-1BB and CD3 zeta domains. Some clones are missing from TCRdb's copy, which holds only in-frame ones; the method was immunoSEQ multiplex PCR. This repertoire includes around 30,000 clones. Their recognized antigens are unknown. Sample: CD8- CAR+ T cells sorted from cultured blood T cells, taken for CD19 CAR T cell therapy. As for subset: CD8-negative CAR-positive T cells from the infusion product. The origin of the receptors is a man in his 70s with chronic lymphocytic leukemia.

As for this clone: The missing CDR3 end, 3 residues past where the read stops, is filled in from the germline J gene. The genes are TRBV19 and TRBJ1-1; D remains unclear. V was trimmed by 1 base and J by 3 bases, leaving 18 bases between them. This CDR3 spans 17 amino acids. Per the germline V gene, CDR1 is LNHDA and CDR2 is SQIVND (reference sequence). Here the CDR3 reads CASSIGQTHTLDTEAFF. CDR3 bases read: TGTGCCAGTAGTATAGGCCAGACACATACCTTGGACACTGAA.

Note on this clone: The read ends 3 residues early relative to the CDR3; the germline J gene fills the gap. V usage is TRBV7-2 and J usage is TRBJ1-2; the D gene is possibly TRBD1 (6 bases). Germline values: CDR1 SGHTA, CDR2 FQGNSA. CDR3 size: 14 residues. The CDR3 protein is CASSYGQTNYDYTF. CDR3 DNA, as far as it was read: TGTGCCAGCAGCTACGGACAGACAAACTACGAC. Complete variable domain (other parts from reference TRBV7-2 and TRBJ1-2): GAGVSQSPSNKVTEKGKDVELRCDPISGHTALYWYRQSLGQGLEFLIYFQGNSAPDKSGLPSDRFSAERTGGSVSTLTIQRTQQEDSAVYLCASSYGQTNYDYTFGSGTRLTVV.

Concerning this clone: The read stops 3 residues short of the end of the CDR3; the missing end is completed from the germline J gene. This chain connects TRBV5-4 to TRBJ1-2; D possibly corresponds to TRBD1 (6 bases). Germline V lookup: CDR1 SGHNT, CDR2 YYREEE (reference sequence). V lost 1 base, J lost 4 bases, and 14 bases lay in between. This CDR3 region has 15 residues. The CDR3 bases that were read are TGTGCCAGCAGCTTGTCGCAGGGGAAGGCCTATGGC. Encoded protein: CASSLSQGKAYG. The full CDR3 protein is CASSLSQGKAYGYTF.

Comments on this clone: The DNA ends 3 residues before the CDR3 does, and the rest of the CDR3 is filled in from the germline J gene. The rearrangement uses TRBV19 and TRBJ2-7; weak D call: TRBD2 (6 bases). The V gene lost 5 bases and the J gene lost 3 bases, with 14 bases spanning the gap. This CDR3 spans 14 amino acids. The germline CDR1 and CDR2 sequences are LNHDA and SQIVND (reference sequence). The sequenced CDR3 bases are TGTGCCAGTAGTGATACTACGGGGGTCTACGAG. Translating it yields CASSDTTGVYE. The whole CDR3 sequence is CASSDTTGVYEQYF.

Concerning this clone: The CDR3 goes on 3 residues after the read ends, and that part is filled in from the germline J gene. The sample carries other DNA sequences with the same CDR3. The rearrangement joins TRBV6-2 or TRBV6-3 to TRBJ1-2, with unresolved D. V was pared by 5 bases and J by 0 bases, with 13 bases between. The CDR3 is made up of 15 amino acids. From germline, CDR1 is MNHEY and CDR2 SVGEGT. CDR3 amino acids: CASSRRVQTNYGYTF. CDR3 bases read: TGTGCCAGCAGTCGGCGGGTCCAAACTAACTATGGC.

About this clone: The read comes to an end 3 residues before the CDR3 does, leaving the germline J gene to fill in the end. The rearrangement uses TRBV18 and TRBJ2-4, with D possibly being TRBD1 (6 bases). Germline loops: CDR1 KGHSH, CDR2 LQKENI. This CDR3 spans 16 amino acids. The covered CDR3 bases are TGTGCCAGCTCACCACGGGGGAGAGGGGACAATCAGCCT. This gives the protein CASSPRGRGDNQP. The CDR3 in full is CASSPRGRGDNQPQYF.

Notes on this clone: Read data end 3 residues before the CDR3 end; the end is taken from the germline J gene. This sequence joins TRBV5-4 and TRBJ1-2, with 8 bases matching TRBD1. Germline CDR1 SGHNT, CDR2 YYREEE (reference sequence). This CDR3 region has 15 residues. CDR3 protein: CASSFGQGRTDTYTF. CDR3 DNA (partial): TGTGCCAGCAGTTTTGGACAGGGTCGCACAGATACC. The full variable domain, with the rest looked up from reference TRBV5-4 and TRBJ1-2, is ETGVTQSPTHLIKTRGQQVTLRCSSQSGHNTVSWYQQALGQGPQFIFQYYREEENGRGNFPPRFSGLQFPNYSSELNVNALELDDSALYLCASSFGQGRTDTYTFGSGTRLTVV.

With regard to this clone: The read ends 3 residues early relative to the CDR3; the germline J gene fills the gap. The rearrangement uses TRBV5-1 and TRBJ2-3; 7 bases line up with TRBD2. With V trimmed by 0 bases and J by 0 bases, 4 bases remained unmatched. The CDR3 is 16 amino acids. Germline CDR1 and CDR2: SGHRS and YFSETQ. Partial CDR3 DNA: TGCGCCAGCAGCTTGGGCGGGAGCCTTAGCACAGATACG. Translating gives CASSLGGSLSTDT. The full-length CDR3 reads as CASSLGGSLSTDTQYF.

On this clone itself: The observed sequence ends 3 residues before the CDR3 terminus, with the missing tail filled in from the germline J gene. The rearrangement joins TRBV19 to TRBJ2-4; perhaps TRBD1 as D (5 bases). CDR3 length: 15 amino acids. CDR1 and CDR2 from the germline V gene are LNHDA and SQIVND (reference sequence). CDR3 amino acids: CASSIEQDRNQPQYF. The CDR3 DNA, read in part, is TGTGCCAGTAGTATTGAACAGGATAGGAATCAGCCT.